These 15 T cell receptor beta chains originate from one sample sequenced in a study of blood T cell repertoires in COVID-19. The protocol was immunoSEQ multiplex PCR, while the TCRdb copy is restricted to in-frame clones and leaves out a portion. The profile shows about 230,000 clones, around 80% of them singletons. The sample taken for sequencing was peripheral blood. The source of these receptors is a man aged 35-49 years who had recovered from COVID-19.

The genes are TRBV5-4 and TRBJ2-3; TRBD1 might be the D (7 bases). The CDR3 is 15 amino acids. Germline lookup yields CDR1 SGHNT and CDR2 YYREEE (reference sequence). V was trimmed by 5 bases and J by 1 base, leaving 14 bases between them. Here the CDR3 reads CASREGGTGTDTQYF. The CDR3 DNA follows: TGTGCCAGCAGGGAGGGCGGGACAGGCACAGATACGCAGTATTTT.

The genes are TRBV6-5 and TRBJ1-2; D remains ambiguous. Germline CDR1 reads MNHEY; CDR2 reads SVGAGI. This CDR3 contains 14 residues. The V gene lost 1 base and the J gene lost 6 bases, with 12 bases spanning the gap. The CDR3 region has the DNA TGTGCCAGCAGTTACTACACGGGGAAAGATGGCTACACCTTC. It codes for CASSYYTGKDGYTF.

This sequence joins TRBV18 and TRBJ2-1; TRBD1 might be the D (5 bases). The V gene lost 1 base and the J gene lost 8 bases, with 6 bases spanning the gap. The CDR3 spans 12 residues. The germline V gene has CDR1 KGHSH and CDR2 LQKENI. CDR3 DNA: TGTGCCAGCTCACCACAAGGGGATGAGCAGTTCTTC. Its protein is CASSPQGDEQFF.

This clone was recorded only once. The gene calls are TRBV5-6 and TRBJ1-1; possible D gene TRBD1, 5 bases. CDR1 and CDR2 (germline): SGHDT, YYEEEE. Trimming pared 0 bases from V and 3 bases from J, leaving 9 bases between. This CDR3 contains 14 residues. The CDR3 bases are TGTGCCAGCAGCTTGGAGGGGCTGGACACTGAAGCTTTCTTT. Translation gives CASSLEGLDTEAFF.

CDR3 protein: CASSLRGVNTEAFF. In nucleotides, the CDR3 is TGCGCCAGCAGCTTGCGCGGGGTGAACACTGAAGCTTTCTTT. The chain links TRBV5-1 to TRBJ1-1; no clear D. CDR1 is SGHRS and CDR2 is YFSETQ in the germline V gene. This CDR3 has 14 residues. Between the trimmed V and J ends, which lost 1 base and 0 bases, there was a span of 7 bases.

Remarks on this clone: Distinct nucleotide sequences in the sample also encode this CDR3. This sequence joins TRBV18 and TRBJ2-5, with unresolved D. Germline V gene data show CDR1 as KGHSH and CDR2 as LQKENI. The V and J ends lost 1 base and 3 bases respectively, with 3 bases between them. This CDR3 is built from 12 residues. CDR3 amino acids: CASSPREETQYF. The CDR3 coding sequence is TGTGCCAGCTCACCACGCGAAGAGACCCAGTACTTC.

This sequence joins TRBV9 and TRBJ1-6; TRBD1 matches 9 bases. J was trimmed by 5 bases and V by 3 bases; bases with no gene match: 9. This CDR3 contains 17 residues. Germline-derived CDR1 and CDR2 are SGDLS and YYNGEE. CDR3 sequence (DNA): TGTGCCAGCAGCGGACAGCCTGGGACAGGGAATAATTCACCCCTCCACTTT. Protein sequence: CASSGQPGTGNNSPLHF.

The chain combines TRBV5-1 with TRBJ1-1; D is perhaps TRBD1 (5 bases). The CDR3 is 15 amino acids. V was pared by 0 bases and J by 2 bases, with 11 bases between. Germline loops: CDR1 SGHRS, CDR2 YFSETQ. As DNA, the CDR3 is TGCGCCAGCAGCTTGGCGGTACAGGCAAACACTGAAGCTTTCTTT. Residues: CASSLAVQANTEAFF.

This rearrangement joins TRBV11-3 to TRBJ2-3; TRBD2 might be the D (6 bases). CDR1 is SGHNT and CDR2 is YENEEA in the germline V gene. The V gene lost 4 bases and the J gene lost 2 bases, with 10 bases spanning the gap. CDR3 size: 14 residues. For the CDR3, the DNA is TGTGCCAGCAGCTCTAGCGACTACACAGATACGCAGTATTTT. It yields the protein CASSSSDYTDTQYF.

CDR3 nucleotide sequence: TGTGCCAGCAGCCGTCCCGGGGCTAGCGGGCCTAATGAGCAGTTCTTC. Protein: CASSRPGASGPNEQFF. This chain links TRBV7-9 with TRBJ2-1, with TRBD2 matching over 8 bases. J was trimmed by 7 bases and V by 5 bases; bases with no gene match: 13. Germline values: CDR1 SEHNR, CDR2 FQNEAQ (reference sequence). The CDR3 consists of 16 residues.

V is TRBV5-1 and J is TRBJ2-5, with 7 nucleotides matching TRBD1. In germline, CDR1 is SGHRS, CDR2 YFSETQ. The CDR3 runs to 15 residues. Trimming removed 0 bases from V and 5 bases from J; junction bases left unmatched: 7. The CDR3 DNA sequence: TGCGCCAGCAGCTTGGGAGGGGGCCCCAGGGAGACCCAGTACTTC. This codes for CASSLGGGPRETQYF.

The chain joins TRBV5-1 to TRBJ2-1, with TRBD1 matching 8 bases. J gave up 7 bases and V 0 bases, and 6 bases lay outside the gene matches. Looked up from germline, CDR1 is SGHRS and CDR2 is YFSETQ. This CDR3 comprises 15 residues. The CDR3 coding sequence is TGCGCCAGCAGCTTGGGCCAGGGGGCGACTAATGAGCAGTTCTTC. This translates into CASSLGQGATNEQFF. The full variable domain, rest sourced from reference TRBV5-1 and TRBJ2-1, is KAGVTQTPRYLIKTRGQQVTLSCSPISGHRSVSWYQQTPGQGLQFLFEYFSETQRNKGNFPGRFSGRQFSNSRSEMNVSTLELGDSALYLCASSLGQGATNEQFFGPGTRLTVL.

CDR3 amino acids: CASSLARTSREQYF. The CDR3 coding sequence is TGTGCCAGCAGCTTAGCGAGGACTAGCCGGGAGCAGTACTTC. V is TRBV7-8 and J is TRBJ2-7; 8 nucleotides match TRBD2. Germline-derived CDR1 and CDR2 are SGHVS and FQNEAQ. J was trimmed by 7 bases and V by 0 bases; bases with no gene match: 5. The CDR3 has 14 residues.

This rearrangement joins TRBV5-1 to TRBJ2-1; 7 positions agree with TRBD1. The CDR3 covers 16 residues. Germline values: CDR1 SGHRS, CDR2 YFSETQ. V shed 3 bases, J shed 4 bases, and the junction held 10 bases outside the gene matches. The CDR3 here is CASSSVPGQSYNEQFF. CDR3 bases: TGCGCCAGCAGCTCCGTTCCGGGACAGTCTTACAATGAGCAGTTCTTC.

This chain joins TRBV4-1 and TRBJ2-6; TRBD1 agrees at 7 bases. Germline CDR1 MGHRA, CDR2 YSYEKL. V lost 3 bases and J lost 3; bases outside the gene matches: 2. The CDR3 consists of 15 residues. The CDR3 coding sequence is TGCGCCAGCAGCCAGGACAGGTTTGGGGCCAACGTCCTGACTTTC. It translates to CASSQDRFGANVLTF.